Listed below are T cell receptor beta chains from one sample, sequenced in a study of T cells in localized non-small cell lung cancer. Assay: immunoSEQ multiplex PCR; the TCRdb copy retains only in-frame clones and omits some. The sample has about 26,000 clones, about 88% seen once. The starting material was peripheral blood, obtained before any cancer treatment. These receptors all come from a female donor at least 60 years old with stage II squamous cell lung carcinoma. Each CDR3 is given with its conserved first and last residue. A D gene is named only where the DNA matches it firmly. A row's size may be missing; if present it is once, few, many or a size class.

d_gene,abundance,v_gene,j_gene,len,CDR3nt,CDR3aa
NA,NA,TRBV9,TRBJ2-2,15,TGTGCCAGCAGCGTGGGGGGCGGTTACACCGGGGAGCTGTTTTTT,CASSVGGGYTGELFF
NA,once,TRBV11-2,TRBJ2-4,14,TGTGCCAGCAGCGGGGGGAGTAGAATGAACATTCAGTACTTC,CASSGGSRMNIQYF
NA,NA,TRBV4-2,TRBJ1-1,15,TGTGCCAGCAGCCAAGGGCAAGGGAGGCACACTGAAGCTTTCTTT,CASSQGQGRHTEAFF
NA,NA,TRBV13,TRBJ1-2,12,TGTGCCAGCAGCTTATTAGGGTATGGCTACACCTTC,CASSLLGYGYTF
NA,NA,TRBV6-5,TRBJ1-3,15,TGTGCCAGCAGTTACTCGGAGGGGAGCGGAAACACCATATATTTT,CASSYSEGSGNTIYF
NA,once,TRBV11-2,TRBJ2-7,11,TGTGCCAGCAGTCCGAGCTACGAGCAGTACTTC,CASSPSYEQYF
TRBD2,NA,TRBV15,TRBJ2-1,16,TGTGCCACCAGCAGAGCCCGGGGCGGGGGATACAATGAGCAGTTCTTC,CATSRARGGGYNEQFF
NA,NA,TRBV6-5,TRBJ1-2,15,TGTGCCAGCAGTTACTCTCACAGGACTAACTATGGCTACACCTTC,CASSYSHRTNYGYTF
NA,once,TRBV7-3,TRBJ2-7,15,TGTGCCAGCAGCTTCTACCCGGGACAACCATACGAGCAGTACTTC,CASSFYPGQPYEQYF
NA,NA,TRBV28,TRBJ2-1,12,TGTGCCAGCAGTTTGGGCCTGGGTGAGCAGTTCTTC,CASSLGLGEQFF
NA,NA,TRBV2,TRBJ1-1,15,TGTGCCAGCAGTGAGAGGGGGTTGATGAACACTGAAGCTTTCTTT,CASSERGLMNTEAFF
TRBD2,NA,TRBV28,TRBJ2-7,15,TGTGCCAGCAGCCCTGGACTAGCGGAATTTTACGAGCAGTACTTC,CASSPGLAEFYEQYF
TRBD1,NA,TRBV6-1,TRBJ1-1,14,TGTGCCAGCAGGCGAGGGGAGGGGGCGACTGAAGCTTTCTTT,CASRRGEGATEAFF
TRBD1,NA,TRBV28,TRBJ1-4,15,TGTGCCAGCAGTCCAAAGACAGGGGGTGATGAAAAACTGTTTTTT,CASSPKTGGDEKLFF
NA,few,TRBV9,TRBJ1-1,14,TGTGCCAGCAGCGTAGACGGAATGAACACTGAAGCTTTCTTT,CASSVDGMNTEAFF
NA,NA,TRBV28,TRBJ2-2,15,TGTGCCAGCAGTTTATTTACGGGGAACACCGGGGAGCTGTTTTTT,CASSLFTGNTGELFF
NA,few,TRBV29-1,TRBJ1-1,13,TGCAGCGTTGCCGGGGGGCGGGACACTGAAGCTTTCTTT,CSVAGGRDTEAFF
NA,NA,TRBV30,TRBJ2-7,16,TGTGCCTGGATTACCAAAACCTGCCTGGGGAGCTACGAGCAGTACTTC,CAWITKTCLGSYEQYF
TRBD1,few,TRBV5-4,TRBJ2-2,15,TGTGCCAGCAGCCCGGGACAGGAAAACACCGGGGAGCTGTTTTTT,CASSPGQENTGELFF
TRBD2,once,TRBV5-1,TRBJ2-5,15,TGCGCCAGCAGCTCGGGACTAGCGGGACAAGAGACCCAGTACTTC,CASSSGLAGQETQYF
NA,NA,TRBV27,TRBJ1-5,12,TGTGCCAGCAGTAATGGGGGACAGCCCCAGCATTTT,CASSNGGQPQHF
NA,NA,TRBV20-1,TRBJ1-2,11,TGCAGCGTGACGGAGCCCGGGGGCTACACCTTC,CSVTEPGGYTF
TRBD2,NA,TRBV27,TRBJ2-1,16,TGTGCCAGCAGCATCTCCGGGACTAGCCTTTACAATGAGCAGTTCTTC,CASSISGTSLYNEQFF
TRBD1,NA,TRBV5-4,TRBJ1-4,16,TGTGCCAGCAGCCCCGGACAGGGAACTTCCAATGAAAAACTGTTTTTT,CASSPGQGTSNEKLFF
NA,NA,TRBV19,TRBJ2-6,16,TGTGCCAGTACGACGGACATTTTCTCTGGGGCCAACGTCCTGACTTTC,CASTTDIFSGANVLTF
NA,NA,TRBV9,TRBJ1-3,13,TGTGCCAGCAGCGTTTCCCCTGGAAACACCATATATTTT,CASSVSPGNTIYF
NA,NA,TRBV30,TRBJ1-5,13,TGTGCCTGGAGTGGACAATCCAATCAGCCCCAGCATTTT,CAWSGQSNQPQHF
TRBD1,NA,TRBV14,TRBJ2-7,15,TGTGCCAGCAGCCAAGACAGGACAGGGGACTACGAGCAGTACTTC,CASSQDRTGDYEQYF
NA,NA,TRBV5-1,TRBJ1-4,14,TGCGCCAGCAGCCCAGGGTCTGTAGATGAAAAACTGTTTTTT,CASSPGSVDEKLFF
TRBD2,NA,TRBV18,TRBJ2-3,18,TGTGCCAGCTCACCAACTAGCGGGAGTCCATCTAGCACAGATACGCAGTATTTT,CASSPTSGSPSSTDTQYF